This paragraph covers one T cell receptor (beta chain) sequence. An end of the junction does not agree with germline; a read error may underlie this. Primers included in the PCR were 60 Vbeta and 13 Jbeta primers. TCRdb's table, derived via immunoSEQ multiplex PCR, lists solely in-frame clones and lacks some. Among about 140,000 clones listed, approximately 75% were seen once. Germline lookup yields CDR1 SSHAT and CDR2 FNYEAQ (reference sequence). This CDR3 has 15 residues. The source of the sample is a study of cytomegalovirus exposure and HLA in healthy donors. This clonotype was sampled from a male donor in good health and CMV-seronegative. The genes are TRBV7-7 and TRBJ2-2; 8 nucleotides align to TRBD1. Material: PBMCs. CDR3 bases: TGTGCTAGCAGCTTAGGACAGGGAGGCACCGGGGAGCTGTTTTTT. Translating gives CASSLGQGGTGELFF.